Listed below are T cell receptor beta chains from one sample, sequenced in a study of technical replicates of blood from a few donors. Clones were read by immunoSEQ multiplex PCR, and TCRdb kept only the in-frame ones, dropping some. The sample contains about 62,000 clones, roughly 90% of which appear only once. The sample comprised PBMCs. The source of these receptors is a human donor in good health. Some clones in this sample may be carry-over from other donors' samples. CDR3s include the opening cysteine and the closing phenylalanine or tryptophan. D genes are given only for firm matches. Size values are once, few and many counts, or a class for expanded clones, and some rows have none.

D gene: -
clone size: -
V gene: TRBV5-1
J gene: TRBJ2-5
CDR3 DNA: TGCGCCAGCAGCTTGGGTGGACAAAGTTTAGAGACCCAGTACTTC
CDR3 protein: CASSLGGQSLETQYF

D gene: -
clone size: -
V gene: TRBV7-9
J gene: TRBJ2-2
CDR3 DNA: TGTGCCAGCAGCTCCGACTCTTCCGGGGAGCTGTTTTTT
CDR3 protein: CASSSDSSGELFF

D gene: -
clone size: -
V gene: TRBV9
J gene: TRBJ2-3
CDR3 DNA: TGTGCCAGCAGCGTAGGCCCCAGGGGTCTCATAGATACGCAGTATTTT
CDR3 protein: CASSVGPRGLIDTQYF

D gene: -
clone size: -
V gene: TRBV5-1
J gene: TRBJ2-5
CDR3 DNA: TGCGCCAGCAGCTTGTCACAAGAGACCCAGTACTTC
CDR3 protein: CASSLSQETQYF

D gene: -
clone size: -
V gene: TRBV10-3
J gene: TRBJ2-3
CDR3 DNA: TGTGCCATCAGTGATCGGGGGAGCACAGATACGCAGTATTTT
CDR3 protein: CAISDRGSTDTQYF

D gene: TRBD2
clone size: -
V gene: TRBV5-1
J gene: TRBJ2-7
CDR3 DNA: TGCGCCAGCAGCGGCGGGACTAGCGGGGACCGCGAGCAGTACTTC
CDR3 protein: CASSGGTSGDREQYF

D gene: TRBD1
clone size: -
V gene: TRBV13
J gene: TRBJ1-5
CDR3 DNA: TGTGCCAGCAGCTTAGGCAACAGGGGGAGAAATCAGCCCCAGCATTTT
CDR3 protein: CASSLGNRGRNQPQHF

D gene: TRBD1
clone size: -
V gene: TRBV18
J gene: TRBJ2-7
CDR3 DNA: TGTGCCAGCTCACCGGAGACAGGGACCTACGAGCAGTACTTC
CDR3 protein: CASSPETGTYEQYF

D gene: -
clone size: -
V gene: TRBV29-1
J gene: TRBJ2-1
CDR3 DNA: TGCAGCGTGAGGGCCCCGCCGGGGAACTACAATGAGCAGTTCTTC
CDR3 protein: CSVRAPPGNYNEQFF

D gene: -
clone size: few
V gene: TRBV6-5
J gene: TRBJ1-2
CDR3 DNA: TGTGCCAGCAGTTTAGGACATACCCGGCACTATGGCTACACCTTC
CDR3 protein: CASSLGHTRHYGYTF

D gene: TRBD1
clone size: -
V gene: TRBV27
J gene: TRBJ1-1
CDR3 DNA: TGTGCCAGCAGTTTAGAGGGACAGGGTCGCACTGAAGCTTTCTTT
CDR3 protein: CASSLEGQGRTEAFF

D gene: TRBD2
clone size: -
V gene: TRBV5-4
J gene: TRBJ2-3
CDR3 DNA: TGTGCCAGCAGCCCCCGGGAACTAGCGGGATTCATGGATACGCAGTATTTT
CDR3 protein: CASSPRELAGFMDTQYF

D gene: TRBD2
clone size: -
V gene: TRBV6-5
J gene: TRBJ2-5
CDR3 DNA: TGTGCCAGCAGCCTCGGCGGGGGGCAAGAGACCCAGTACTTC
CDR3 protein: CASSLGGGQETQYF

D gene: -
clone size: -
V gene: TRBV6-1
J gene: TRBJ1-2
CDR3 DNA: TGTGCCAGCAGTGAACGGTTTACCGGGGGAGGCTACACCTTC
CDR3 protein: CASSERFTGGGYTF

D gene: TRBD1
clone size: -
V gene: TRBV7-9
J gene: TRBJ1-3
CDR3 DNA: TGTGCCAGCAGCCCCGGGACAGTTGGCGGAAACACCATATATTTT
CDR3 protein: CASSPGTVGGNTIYF

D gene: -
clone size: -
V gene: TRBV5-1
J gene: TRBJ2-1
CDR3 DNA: TGCGCCAGCAGCTTGGAGCTTAACAGAGACAATGAGCAGTTCTTC
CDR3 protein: CASSLELNRDNEQFF

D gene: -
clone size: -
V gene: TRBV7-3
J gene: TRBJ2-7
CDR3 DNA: TGTGCCAGCAGCTCTCAGGGTCCATCTGACTACGAGCAGTACTTC
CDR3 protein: CASSSQGPSDYEQYF

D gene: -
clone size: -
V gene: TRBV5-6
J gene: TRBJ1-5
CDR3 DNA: TGTGCCAGCAGCTTGGCCGGGAGGCTCCTTCAGCCCCAGCATTTT
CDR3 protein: CASSLAGRLLQPQHF